Below, one T cell receptor (beta chain) is given with its context. Its antigen is not identified. This specimen comes from a study of T cell responses to AZD1222 COVID-19 vaccine. Study-level points and caveats: It was only after the peak T cell response that any repertoires were sampled. Possibly, clonal diversity was underestimated; donors were largely white British and included more females. Reportedly, nearly half the spike-specific TCRs target unmutated variant regions. At baseline, seropositivity was found in only five or six AZD1222 recipients.

Method: immunoSEQ multiplex PCR; TCRdb's copy keeps in-frame clones and lacks some. The sample has approximately 99,000 clones, around nine tenths seen once. In germline, CDR1 is LNHDA, CDR2 SQIVND (reference sequence). V was pared by 4 bases and J by 1 base, with 4 bases of the junction left unmatched. The CDR3 is 15 amino acids. This sequence joins TRBV19 and TRBJ1-1, with 9 nucleotides matching TRBD1. The receptor's source is an adult in good health. The source was peripheral blood, collected on day 0 of MenACWY control vaccination. The CDR3 DNA follows: TGTGCCAGTAGTAAACGGGACAGGGAGAACACTGAAGCTTTCTTT. The encoded protein is CASSKRDRENTEAFF.